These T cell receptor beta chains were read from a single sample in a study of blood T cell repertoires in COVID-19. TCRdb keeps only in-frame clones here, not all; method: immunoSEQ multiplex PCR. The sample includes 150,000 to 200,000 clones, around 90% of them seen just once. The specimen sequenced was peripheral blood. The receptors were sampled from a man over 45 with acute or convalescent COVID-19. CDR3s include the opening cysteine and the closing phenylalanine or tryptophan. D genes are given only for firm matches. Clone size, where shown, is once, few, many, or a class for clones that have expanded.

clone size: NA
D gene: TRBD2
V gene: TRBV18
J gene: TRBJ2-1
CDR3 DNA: TGTGCCAGCTCACCGACTAGCGGGAGACGTGATGAGCAGTTCTTC
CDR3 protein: CASSPTSGRRDEQFF

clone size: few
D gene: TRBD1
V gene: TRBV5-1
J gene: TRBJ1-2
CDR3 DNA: TGCGCCAGCAGCAACCGGTACAGGGGCTCTTGGGGCTACACCTTC
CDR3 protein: CASSNRYRGSWGYTF

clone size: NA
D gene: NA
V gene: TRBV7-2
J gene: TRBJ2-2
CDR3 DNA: TGTGCCAGCAGCTTGTCCTTCGACACCGGGGAGCTGTTTTTT
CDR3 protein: CASSLSFDTGELFF

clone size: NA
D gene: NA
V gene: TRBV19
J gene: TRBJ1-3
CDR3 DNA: TGTGCCAGTAGTACCCGCGGGGGAGGTAACACCATATATTTT
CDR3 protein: CASSTRGGGNTIYF

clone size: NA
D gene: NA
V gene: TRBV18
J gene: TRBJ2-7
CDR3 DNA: TGTGCCAGCTCACCGAGCAGGCCGTCCTACGAGCAGTACTTC
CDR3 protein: CASSPSRPSYEQYF

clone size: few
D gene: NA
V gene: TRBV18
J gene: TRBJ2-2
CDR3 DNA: TGTGCCAGCTCACCTATGCGAAGCGAGGGATGGGGCACCGGGGAGCTGTTTTTT
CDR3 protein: CASSPMRSEGWGTGELFF

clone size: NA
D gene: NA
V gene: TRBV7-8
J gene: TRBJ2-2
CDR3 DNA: TGTGCCAGCAGCTTAGCGCTGAGGAACACCGGGGAGCTGTTTTTT
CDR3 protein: CASSLALRNTGELFF

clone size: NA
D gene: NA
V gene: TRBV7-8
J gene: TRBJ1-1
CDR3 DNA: TGTGCCAGCAGCAGAGACAGGAACACTGAAGCTTTCTTT
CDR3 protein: CASSRDRNTEAFF

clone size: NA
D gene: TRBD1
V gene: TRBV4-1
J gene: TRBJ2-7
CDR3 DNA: TGCGCCAGCAGCCAACCGGGACAGGGCCCCTACGAGCAGTACTTC
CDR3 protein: CASSQPGQGPYEQYF

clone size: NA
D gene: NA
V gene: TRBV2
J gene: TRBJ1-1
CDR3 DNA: TGTGCCAGCAGTGAACGAGGGGGCACTGAAGCTTTCTTT
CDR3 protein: CASSERGGTEAFF

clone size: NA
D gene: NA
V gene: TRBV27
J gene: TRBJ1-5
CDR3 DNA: TGTGCCAGCAGTTTGAGCCGCAATCAGCCCCAGCATTTT
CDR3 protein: CASSLSRNQPQHF

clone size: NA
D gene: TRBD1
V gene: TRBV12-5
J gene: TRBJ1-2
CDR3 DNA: TGTGCTAGTGGGGTCGGGACAGGGCGGGATGGCTACACCTTC
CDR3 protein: CASGVGTGRDGYTF

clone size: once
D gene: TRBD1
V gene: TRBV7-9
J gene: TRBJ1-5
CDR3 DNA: TGTGCCAGCAGCCCAGAGGGGGCCCCAGCTAATCAGCCCCAGCATTTT
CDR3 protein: CASSPEGAPANQPQHF

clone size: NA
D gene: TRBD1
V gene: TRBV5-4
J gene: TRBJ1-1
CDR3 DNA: TGTGCCAGCAGCTTAGACAGGGGGCCCTACACTGAAGCTTTCTTT
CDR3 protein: CASSLDRGPYTEAFF

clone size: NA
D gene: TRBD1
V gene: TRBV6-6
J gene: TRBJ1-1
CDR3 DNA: TGTGCCAGCAGTTACGGGGGACAGGTGAACACTGAAGCTTTCTTT
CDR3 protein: CASSYGGQVNTEAFF

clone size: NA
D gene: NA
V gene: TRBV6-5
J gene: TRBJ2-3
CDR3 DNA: TGTGCCAGCAACAGGGTAATATCCAGCACAGATACGCAGTATTTT
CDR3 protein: CASNRVISSTDTQYF

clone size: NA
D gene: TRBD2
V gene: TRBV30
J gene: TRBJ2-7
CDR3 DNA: TGTGCCTGGAGTTCTAGCGGGAAGCTTTACGAGCAGTACTTC
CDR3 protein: CAWSSSGKLYEQYF

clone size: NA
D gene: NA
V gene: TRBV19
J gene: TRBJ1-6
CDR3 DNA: TGTGCCAGTAGCGTCGTCAGTAATTCACCCCTCCACTTT
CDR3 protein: CASSVVSNSPLHF

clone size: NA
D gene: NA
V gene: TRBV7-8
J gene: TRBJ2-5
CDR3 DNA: TGTGCCAGCAGCCCCACTGAACAAGAGACCCAGTACTTC
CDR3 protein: CASSPTEQETQYF

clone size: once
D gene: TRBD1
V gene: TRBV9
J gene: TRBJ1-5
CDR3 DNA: TGTGCCAGCAGCGCCGGGACAGTTAATCAGCCCCAGCATTTT
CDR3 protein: CASSAGTVNQPQHF

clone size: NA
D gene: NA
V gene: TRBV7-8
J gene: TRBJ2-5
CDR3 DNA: TGTGCCAGCAGCCTATCCGGGACTCCCAGCCAGACCCAGTACTTC
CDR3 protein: CASSLSGTPSQTQYF

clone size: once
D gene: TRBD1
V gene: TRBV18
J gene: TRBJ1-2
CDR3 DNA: TGTGCCAGCTCACCACCAAGTACAGGGGGCTTCTATGGCTACACCTTC
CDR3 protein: CASSPPSTGGFYGYTF